The 31 T cell receptor beta chains below come from one sample, sequenced in a study of early T cells in non-severe SARS-CoV-2 infection. TCRdb re-analysed the 5' RACE reads in MiXCR, keeping a single row per CDR3 protein. This sample has about 60,000 distinct CDR3 sequences, with around 12% found just once. What was sequenced was whole blood. The origin of the receptors is an adult who was a healthcare worker with PCR-confirmed SARS-CoV-2 infection or an uninfected control (not recorded which).

This clonotype appeared many times. A junction end diverges from the germline sequence, so it may reflect a read error. V gene TRBV20-1 combines with J gene TRBJ2-1; 7 bases are shared with TRBD1. Germline V gene lookup returns CDR1 DFQATT and CDR2 SNEGSKA (reference sequence). The CDR3 totals 16 residues. The CDR3, as DNA: TGCAGTGCTAGTGGACAGGCCCTGGAAACCTACAATGAACAGTTCTTC. This translates into CSASGQALETYNEQFF.

The chain couples TRBV7-8 to TRBJ2-1, with D maybe TRBD1 (5 bases). CDR1 and CDR2 from the germline V gene are SGHVS and FQNEAQ. There are 15 residues in the CDR3. Trimming removed 3 bases from V and 5 bases from J, with 14 bases in between. CDR3 residues: CASSFPRVTDNEQFF. The CDR3 coding sequence is TGTGCCAGCAGCTTCCCCAGGGTCACGGACAATGAGCAGTTCTTC.

This clonotype was seen more than once but under ten times. The V gene is TRBV20-1, the J gene TRBJ1-2; maybe TRBD1 (6 bases). V lost 0 bases, J lost 2 bases, and 19 bases lay in between. Germline assignment: CDR1 DFQATT and CDR2 SNEGSKA (reference sequence). The CDR3 has 17 amino acids. The CDR3 DNA reads TGCAGTGCTAGAGATCTCGTGGACAGCAATTCCAACTATGGCTACACCTTC. It translates to CSARDLVDSNSNYGYTF.

The J gene is TRBJ2-4, the V gene TRBV29-1; D is undetermined. V was cut by 4 bases and J by 1 base, with 5 bases left in between. Germline lookup yields CDR1 SQVTM and CDR2 ANQGSEA. This CDR3 spans 12 amino acids. The CDR3 spells CSVVWAKNIQYF. In DNA, the CDR3 is TGCAGCGTTGTTTGGGCCAAAAACATTCAGTACTTC.

This clonotype was observed a single time. The V and J genes are TRBV20-1 and TRBJ2-1; 11 positions match TRBD2. Germline V lookup: CDR1 DFQATT, CDR2 SNEGSKA (reference sequence). Losses at the gene ends were 6 bases for V and 5 bases for J; bases not matched to a gene: 6. The CDR3 has 14 amino acids. As DNA, the CDR3 is TGCAGTGCGGGTAGCGGGAGGGTGAACAATGAGCAGTTCTTC. Its protein product is CSAGSGRVNNEQFF.

This clonotype was recorded many times. The chain carries TRBV5-1 and TRBJ1-2; D perhaps matches TRBD1 (5 bases). The V gene's germline CDR1 is SGHRS and CDR2 YFSETQ. This CDR3 contains 15 residues. The ends were cut back, 4 bases at V and 3 bases at J, with 16 bases in the middle. This CDR3 reads CASSRDNLGDYGYTF. The CDR3 coding sequence is TGCGCCAGCAGCCGAGACAACTTAGGGGACTATGGCTACACCTTC.

The sample holds many counts of this clonotype. The J gene is TRBJ2-7, the V gene TRBV4-1; D not resolved. The germline V gene encodes CDR1 MGHRA and CDR2 YSYEKL. The V end was cut by 0 bases, the J end by 4 bases, with 16 bases between. The CDR3 contains 16 residues. In DNA, the CDR3 is TGCGCCAGCAGCCAAGAGAGCTCGCCAGGCCAGTACGAGCAGTACTTC. This translates into CASSQESSPGQYEQYF.

This clonotype was seen at least ten times. This rearrangement joins TRBV2 to TRBJ2-3; a weak D match, TRBD1 (5 bases). The V gene lost 4 bases and the J gene lost 5 bases, with 7 bases spanning the gap. The CDR3 has 12 amino acids. CDR1 and CDR2 from the germline V gene are SNHLY and FYNNEI. CDR3 residues: CASSGTIDTQYF. DNA for the CDR3: TGTGCCAGCAGTGGGACAATAGATACGCAGTATTTT.

V usage is TRBV7-9 and J usage is TRBJ1-1; D may be TRBD1 (5 bases). The V end was cut by 3 bases, the J end by 4 bases, with 12 bases between. The V gene's germline CDR1 is SEHNR and CDR2 FQNEAQ (reference sequence). CDR3 size: 14 residues. In DNA form, the CDR3 reads TGTGCCAGCAGCTTTGGAGGGGCGACCACTGAAGCTTTCTTT. Translation: CASSFGGATTEAFF.

V usage is TRBV7-9 and J usage is TRBJ2-7; TRBD2 might be the D (6 bases). The CDR3 runs to 14 residues. Germline values: CDR1 SEHNR, CDR2 FQNEAQ (reference sequence). Trimming cost V 4 bases and J 3 bases, with 13 bases left between them. CDR3: CASSSPGLHYEQYF. DNA of the CDR3: TGTGCCAGCAGCTCACCGGGACTTCACTACGAGCAGTACTTC.

V is TRBV4-1 and J is TRBJ1-5, with TRBD1 as a possible D gene (6 bases). The CDR3 sequence is 16 residues long. CDR1 MGHRA and CDR2 YSYEKL come from the germline V gene. Trimming stripped 1 base from V and 7 bases from J, with 17 bases between. CDR3 in amino acids: CASSQVRGNQGQPQHF. The CDR3 DNA is TGCGCCAGCAGCCAAGTGAGGGGCAATCAGGGGCAGCCCCAGCATTTT.

At least ten counts were recorded for this clonotype. The germline gene is not matched at one end of the junction; a read error may be the cause. The chain joins TRBV6-1 to TRBJ1-1; TRBD1 matches 9 bases. The CDR3 extends over 18 amino acids. Germline lookup yields CDR1 MNHNS and CDR2 SASEGT. CDR3 coding DNA: TGTGCCAGCAGTACGGGACAGGGCATCCTTTCTTTGAACACTGAAGTTTTCTTT. Amino acids: CASSTGQGILSLNTEVFF.

This clonotype occurred many times. The chain recombines TRBV29-1 with TRBJ2-3; tentatively, D is TRBD1 or TRBD2 (6 bases each). The V gene's germline CDR1 is SQVTM and CDR2 ANQGSEA. Between the trimmed V and J ends, which lost 4 bases and 2 bases, there was a span of 13 bases. There are 14 residues in the CDR3. CDR3 loop: CSVGGGLPTDTQYF. CDR3 in DNA: TGCAGCGTTGGAGGGGGACTTCCCACAGATACGCAGTATTTT.

In its sample, this clonotype ranks as medium-sized. This rearrangement joins TRBV11-2 to TRBJ2-1; maybe TRBD2 (6 bases). Trimming stripped 4 bases from V and 0 bases from J, with 13 bases between. The germline V gene has CDR1 SGHAT and CDR2 FQNNGV. The CDR3 spans 16 residues. DNA of the CDR3: TGTGCCAGCAGCTCCAGCGGGCTGACCTCCTACAATGAGCAGTTCTTC. This codes for CASSSSGLTSYNEQFF.

The V and J genes are TRBV28 and TRBJ2-1; D not resolved. Trimming shortened V by 6 bases and J by 7 bases, and 13 bases separated the two germline ends. Germline lookup yields CDR1 MDHEN and CDR2 SYDVKM. The CDR3 is 13 residues long. This chain's CDR3 is CASSQVPVNEQFF. The CDR3 bases are TGTGCCAGCAGCCAAGTCCCGGTGAATGAGCAGTTCTTC.

This clonotype showed up just a few times. The V gene is TRBV29-1, the J gene TRBJ2-3, with 7 nucleotides matching TRBD2. After removal of 7 bases from V and 6 bases from J, the junction contained 13 bases not matched to a gene. Germline CDR1 is SQVTM and CDR2 is ANQGSEA. The CDR3 length is 14 residues. In DNA, the CDR3 is TGCAGCGCCAGGGACGGGGGGAGGCCTGATACGCAGTATTTT. Protein: CSARDGGRPDTQYF.

As to this clonotype: Relative to the germline gene, one junction end is altered; a read error may explain this. The chain joins TRBV7-9 to TRBJ2-7; D is unresolved. CDR1 SEHNR and CDR2 FQNEAQ come from the germline V gene (reference sequence). This CDR3 comprises 12 residues. Written as DNA, the CDR3 is TGTGCCAGCAGAGGGCAGTCCTACGACCAGTACTTC. Translated: CASRGQSYDQYF.

In its sample, this clonotype was seen many times. The chain joins TRBV29-1 to TRBJ2-4; TRBD2 matches at 10 bases. The CDR3 extends over 15 amino acids. The trim removed 1 base at V and 9 bases at J, leaving 9 bases unmatched. In germline, CDR1 is SQVTM, CDR2 ANQGSEA. CDR3 region: CSVEVASGRGGIQYF. As DNA, the CDR3 is TGCAGCGTTGAAGTGGCTAGCGGGAGAGGTGGCATTCAGTACTTC.

V usage is TRBV9 and J usage is TRBJ2-7; D not resolved. Trimming pared 1 base from V and 0 bases from J, leaving 8 bases between. Germline CDR1 is SGDLS and CDR2 is YYNGEE. CDR3 length: 14 residues. The CDR3 region is CASSVTPNSYEQYF. The CDR3 coding sequence is TGTGCCAGCAGCGTAACACCGAACTCCTACGAGCAGTACTTC.

This clonotype was observed a handful of times. The V and J genes are TRBV29-1 and TRBJ1-4; 8 positions match TRBD1. The ends lost 7 bases at V and 2 bases at J; junction bases unmatched: 6. The CDR3 extends over 14 amino acids. CDR1 and CDR2 (germline): SQVTM, ANQGSEA. For the CDR3, the DNA is TGCAGCGGGGGGACAGGAGGGACTAATGAAAAACTGTTTTTT. Residues: CSGGTGGTNEKLFF. The variable domain in full, with the rest retrieved from reference TRBV29-1 and TRBJ1-4, is SAVISQKPSRDICQRGTSLTIQCQVDSQVTMMFWYRQQPGQSLTLIATANQGSEATYESGFVIDKFPISRPNLTFSTLTVSNMSPEDSSIYLCSGGTGGTNEKLFFGSGTQLSVL.

In this sample, this clonotype turned up many times. The chain carries TRBV28 and TRBJ1-2, with unresolved D. The germline V gene encodes CDR1 MDHEN and CDR2 SYDVKM. V gave up 5 bases and J gave up 3 bases, with 10 bases separating them. The CDR3 is 13 residues long. The CDR3 DNA reads as TGTGCCAGCAGTCTTGGGCTGTACTATGGCTACACCTTC. Encoded protein: CASSLGLYYGYTF.

The chain carries TRBV11-2 and TRBJ1-1, with D possibly being TRBD1 (5 bases). The CDR3 has 15 residues. Per the germline V gene, CDR1 is SGHAT and CDR2 is FQNNGV. V was shortened by 7 bases and J by 0 bases, with 15 bases between the two germline ends. Written as DNA, the CDR3 is TGTGCCAGCACCCACTCGCAGGGCTTGAACACTGAAGCTTTCTTT. It encodes CASTHSQGLNTEAFF.

This clonotype was seen at least ten times. This chain links TRBV28 with TRBJ2-7, with D uncertain. Germline loops: CDR1 MDHEN, CDR2 SYDVKM. Trimming stripped 4 bases from V and 2 bases from J, with 6 bases between. This CDR3 comprises 12 residues. The CDR3 coding sequence is TGTGCCAGCAGTTCAAGAGCCTACGAGCAGTACTTC. Protein sequence: CASSSRAYEQYF.

Many counts were recorded for this clonotype. V gene TRBV6-5 combines with J gene TRBJ2-2; 11 positions match TRBD2. This CDR3 has 20 amino acids. The ends lost 4 bases at V and 5 bases at J; junction bases unmatched: 18. CDR1 and CDR2 (germline): MNHEY, SVGAGI. CDR3: CASSSRTGTSGIRGTGELFF. The CDR3 coding sequence is TGTGCCAGCAGTTCGCGGACCGGGACTAGCGGCATTAGGGGGACCGGGGAGCTGTTTTTT.

This chain uses TRBV9 with TRBJ1-4, with D uncertain. V was shortened by 0 bases and J by 5 bases, with 8 bases between the two germline ends. CDR1 and CDR2 (germline): SGDLS, YYNGEE. The CDR3 extends over 14 amino acids. In DNA form, the CDR3 reads TGTGCCAGCAGCGTAGGGAGTCCCAATGAAAAACTGTTTTTT. This codes for CASSVGSPNEKLFF. Full variable domain (missing parts from reference TRBV9 and TRBJ1-4): DSGVTQTPKHLITATGQRVTLRCSPRSGDLSVYWYQQSLDQGLQFLIQYYNGEERAKGNILERFSAQQFPDLHSELNLSSLELGDSALYFCASSVGSPNEKLFFGSGTQLSVL.

Only one count was recorded for this clonotype. The V gene is TRBV29-1, the J gene TRBJ2-5, with TRBD1 matching over 12 bases. The V and J ends lost 1 base and 4 bases, in that order; junction bases with no gene match: 4. This CDR3 is built from 15 residues. Germline-derived CDR1 and CDR2 are SQVTM and ANQGSEA. The CDR3 region is CSVEGRDRGRETQYF. The CDR3, as DNA: TGCAGCGTTGAAGGCCGGGACAGGGGGCGAGAGACCCAGTACTTC.

This clonotype was recorded at least ten times. This chain links TRBV20-1 with TRBJ2-7; TRBD2 matches at 11 bases. Germline values: CDR1 DFQATT, CDR2 SNEGSKA (reference sequence). V shed 0 bases, J shed 3 bases, and the junction held 4 bases outside the gene matches. The CDR3 runs 15 residues. The CDR3 region is CSARDWGTSGYEQYF. The DNA for the CDR3 is TGCAGTGCTAGAGATTGGGGGACTAGCGGCTACGAGCAGTACTTC.

V gene TRBV9 combines with J gene TRBJ1-1, with TRBD1 matching 8 bases. The CDR3 is made up of 14 amino acids. CDR1 is SGDLS, CDR2 YYNGEE, per germline. V was clipped by 5 bases and J by 5 bases; unmatched bases: 8. CDR3 DNA: TGTGCCAGCAGTCCCGGACAGGGAAGGACTGAAGCTTTCTTT. It is translated as CASSPGQGRTEAFF.

This clonotype was counted only a few times. This chain joins TRBV4-2 and TRBJ1-1; D gene uncertain. This CDR3 has 15 amino acids. Germline V CDR1 and CDR2: LGHNA, YNFKEQ. With 4 bases removed from V and 1 base from J, the gap between germline ends came to 13 bases. CDR3 amino acids: CASSLALTGNTEAFF. In DNA form, the CDR3 reads TGTGCCAGCAGCCTTGCCTTGACTGGGAACACTGAAGCTTTCTTT.

This clonotype was observed many times. The rearrangement uses TRBV10-3 and TRBJ2-1; D gene ambiguous. The length of the CDR3 is 11 residues. Looked up from germline, CDR1 is ENHRY and CDR2 is SYGVKD. V lost 10 bases, J lost 6 bases, and 10 bases lay in between. Here the CDR3 reads CATGLANEQFF. In DNA form, the CDR3 reads TGTGCCACCGGGCTCGCCAATGAGCAGTTCTTC.

The V call is TRBV6-6, the J call TRBJ2-7; no reliable D call. CDR3 length: 14 residues. CDR1 is MNHNY and CDR2 is SVGAGI in the germline V gene (reference sequence). Deletions cut 7 bases from V and 0 bases from J, with 13 bases between. DNA of the CDR3: TGTGCCAGCACCCCAGCGAGTTACTCCTACGAGCAGTACTTC. Protein product: CASTPASYSYEQYF.